The 18 T cell receptor beta chains below all came from one sample that was sequenced in a study of vaccination effects on CD4 cells after COVID-19. These TCRs' antigens remain unknown. TCRdb's copy holds only in-frame clones and misses some; the assay was immunoSEQ multiplex PCR. The sample includes tens of thousands of clones, around three quarters of them seen just once. Antigen-specific CD4+ T cells were expanded (with viral peptide pools) by the ViraFEST assay ahead of sequencing. After less than 11 days in culture, the CD4+ T cells were isolated. The person acquired a PCR-confirmed SARS-CoV-2 infection between March and December 2020. This specimen was CD4+ T cells from PBMCs cultured with HIV peptides, taken before COVID-19 vaccination. Subset reported: HIV-1 Nef peptide pool negative control/reference culture. Receptors were obtained from a human donor who had a prior SARS-CoV-2 infection.

The chain carries TRBV7-2 and TRBJ1-2; the D gene is possibly TRBD1 (6 bases). The CDR3 spans 14 residues. CDR1 is SGHTA and CDR2 is FQGNSA in the germline V gene. The germline V and J ends were trimmed by 1 base and 4 bases, with 10 bases remaining between them. The CDR3 sequence is CASSLGGGPYGYTF. The CDR3 DNA sequence: TGTGCCAGCAGCTTAGGCGGGGGCCCCTATGGCTACACCTTC.

The CDR3 sequence: CASSPPLDEETQYF. As DNA, the CDR3 is TGTGCCAGCTCACCACCTTTGGATGAAGAGACCCAGTACTTC. The chain is built from TRBV18 and TRBJ2-5; D is uncertain. Germline CDR1 reads KGHSH; CDR2 reads LQKENI. The CDR3 totals 14 residues. V was pared by 0 bases and J by 3 bases, with 8 bases between. Combining the CDR3 with reference TRBV18 and TRBJ2-5 gives the whole variable domain NAGVMQNPRHLVRRRGQEARLRCSPMKGHSHVYWYRQLPEEGLKFMVYLQKENIIDESGMPKERFSAEFPKEGPSILRIQQVVRGDSAAYFCASSPPLDEETQYFGPGTRLLVL.

The chain has TRBV30 and TRBJ1-4; no firm D call. V dropped 0 bases and J dropped 4 bases, with 6 bases sitting between them. There are 13 residues in the CDR3. Germline CDR1 is GTSNPN and CDR2 is SVGIG (reference sequence). The CDR3 protein is CAWSVVVNEKLFF. The CDR3 DNA reads as TGTGCCTGGAGTGTAGTAGTTAATGAAAAACTGTTTTTT.

The V and J genes are TRBV4-2 and TRBJ2-5; the D gene could be TRBD1 or TRBD2 (5 bases each). Trimming took off 0 bases at V and 5 bases at J, with 16 bases between the two ends. The CDR3 sequence is 16 residues long. The germline V gene encodes CDR1 LGHNA and CDR2 YNFKEQ. CDR3 region: CASSQDPAGSGETQYF. The CDR3 DNA sequence: TGTGCCAGCAGCCAAGATCCGGCGGGTTCAGGGGAGACCCAGTACTTC.

The chain joins TRBV6-6 to TRBJ1-6; D perhaps matches TRBD1 (5 bases). The CDR3 has 16 residues. Per the germline V gene, CDR1 is MNHNY and CDR2 is SVGAGI (reference sequence). Between the trimmed V and J ends, which lost 8 bases and 16 bases, there was a span of 30 bases. The DNA for the CDR3 is TGTGCCAGCGCTGGTACGGGACTCGGGGAATTTCTACAACTCCACTTT. It specifies CASAGTGLGEFLQLHF.

This clone was detected a few times. The gene calls are TRBV18 and TRBJ1-2, with a weak D call TRBD1 (6 bases). Trimming cost V 0 bases and J 6 bases, with 14 bases left between them. Germline CDR1 reads KGHSH; CDR2 reads LQKENI. The CDR3 loop spans 15 amino acids. The CDR3 coding sequence is TGTGCCAGCTCACCACCTTCAGGGGTAGGGCATGGCTACACCTTC. Protein sequence: CASSPPSGVGHGYTF.

This clone was seen a single time. This rearrangement joins TRBV12-5 to TRBJ2-3, with 9 bases lining up with TRBD2. Germline V gene sequence: CDR1 LGHNT, CDR2 FRNRAP. The CDR3 covers 14 residues. V trimming: 5 bases; J trimming: 6 bases; junction bases outside the gene matches: 6. In DNA, the CDR3 is TGTGCTAGTGGTATGCGGGGGGGCCGGGATACGCAGTATTTT. Translated, it gives CASGMRGGRDTQYF.

The rearrangement links TRBV7-2 to TRBJ2-5, with 13 positions matching TRBD2. CDR3 length equals 16 residues. Trimming took 1 base from V and 5 from J; bases not matched to a gene: 4. Looked up from germline, CDR1 is SGHTA and CDR2 is FQGNSA. The CDR3 nucleotides are TGTGCCAGCAGCTTAGAACTAGCGGGGGGGAGGGAGACCCAGTACTTC. Translation: CASSLELAGGRETQYF.

The chain recombines TRBV18 with TRBJ1-4; perhaps TRBD1 as D (5 bases). The germline CDR1 and CDR2 sequences are KGHSH and LQKENI. Trimming removed 2 bases from V and 7 bases from J, with 14 bases in between. The CDR3 has 15 residues. CDR3 residues: CASSPATVRSEKLFF. DNA of the CDR3: TGTGCCAGCTCACCAGCGACAGTTAGAAGTGAAAAACTGTTTTTT.

The chain has TRBV9 and TRBJ1-3; 9 bases align to TRBD1. V gave up 0 bases and J gave up 9 bases; unmatched junction bases: 4. The CDR3 has 14 residues. Per germline, CDR1 SGDLS and CDR2 YYNGEE. This chain's CDR3 is CASSVAGTGRTIYF. For the CDR3, the DNA is TGTGCCAGCAGCGTAGCAGGGACAGGGCGCACCATATATTTT.

V usage is TRBV10-3 and J usage is TRBJ2-5, with D perhaps matching TRBD1 or TRBD2 (5 bases each). Trimming shortened V by 2 bases and J by 2 bases, and 9 bases separated the two germline ends. Germline V lookup: CDR1 ENHRY, CDR2 SYGVKD. The CDR3 runs to 14 residues. As DNA, the CDR3 is TGTGCCATCAGTGAGAGTGGGGGACAAGAGACCCAGTACTTC. Its translation is CAISESGGQETQYF.

Of note for this clone: An end of the junction does not agree with germline; a read error may underlie this. The chain employs TRBV7-7 and TRBJ1-6; D might be TRBD1 (5 bases). Germline V gene sequence: CDR1 SSHAT, CDR2 FNYEAQ (reference sequence). The CDR3 spans 16 residues. The CDR3 here is CASSHRQFYYNSPLHF. CDR3 coding DNA: TGTGCTAGCAGCCATAGACAGTTCTACTACAATTCACCCCTCCACTTT.

Details on this clone: A junction end diverges from the germline sequence, so it may reflect a read error. The V gene is TRBV7-3, the J gene TRBJ2-1; D is perhaps TRBD1 or TRBD2 (5 bases each). The CDR3 has 17 residues. Germline-derived CDR1 and CDR2 are SGHTA and FQGTGA. CDR3 in amino acids: CASSLNGDQGAYNEQFF. CDR3 bases: TGTGCCAGCAGTTTAAACGGGGACCAGGGCGCCTACAATGAGCAGTTCTTC.

The genes are TRBV30 and TRBJ1-1; D is unresolved. The CDR3 sequence is 13 residues long. With 5 bases removed from V and 3 bases from J, the gap between germline ends came to 13 bases. CDR1 is GTSNPN, CDR2 SVGIG, per germline (reference sequence). The CDR3 reads CAWLNNGYTEAFF. The DNA for the CDR3 is TGTGCCTGGCTAAACAACGGATACACTGAAGCTTTCTTT.

The V and J genes are TRBV5-1 and TRBJ2-2; D may be TRBD1 (5 bases). Trimming took off 5 bases at V and 4 bases at J, with 9 bases between the two ends. The CDR3 totals 13 residues. CDR1 is SGHRS and CDR2 is YFSETQ in the germline V gene. This CDR3 is CASSKGPTGELFF. In DNA, the CDR3 is TGCGCCAGCAGTAAGGGGCCCACCGGGGAGCTGTTTTTT.

This chain connects TRBV14 to TRBJ2-5; possible D gene TRBD1, 5 bases. This CDR3 comprises 14 residues. Deletions cut 1 base from V and 4 bases from J, with 10 bases between. Per the germline V gene, CDR1 is SGHDN and CDR2 is FVKESK. The CDR3 DNA is TGTGCCAGCAGCCAAGGGGCTGGGGCAGAGACCCAGTACTTC. Its translation is CASSQGAGAETQYF. Full variable domain (rest looked up from reference TRBV14 and TRBJ2-5): EAGVTQFPSHSVIEKGQTVTLRCDPISGHDNLYWYRRVMGKEIKFLLHFVKESKQDESGMPNNRFLAERTGGTYSTLKVQPAELEDSGVYFCASSQGAGAETQYFGPGTRLLVL.

The V gene is TRBV18, the J gene TRBJ1-3; no clear D. Trimming left V 3 bases short and J 4 bases short, with 13 bases between. The CDR3 extends over 15 amino acids. CDR1 is KGHSH and CDR2 is LQKENI in the germline V gene. Written as DNA, the CDR3 is TGTGCCAGCTCACCTCTTACCGCTGCGGGAAACACCATATATTTT. Amino acid sequence: CASSPLTAAGNTIYF.

The chain has TRBV7-2 and TRBJ1-6; 7 bases align to TRBD1. V was clipped by 5 bases and J by 6 bases; unmatched bases: 7. CDR3 length: 15 amino acids. Per germline, CDR1 SGHTA and CDR2 FQGNSA. The CDR3 DNA follows: TGTGCCAGCAGCACCCTGACAGGGATTAATTCACCCCTCCACTTT. This sequence encodes CASSTLTGINSPLHF.